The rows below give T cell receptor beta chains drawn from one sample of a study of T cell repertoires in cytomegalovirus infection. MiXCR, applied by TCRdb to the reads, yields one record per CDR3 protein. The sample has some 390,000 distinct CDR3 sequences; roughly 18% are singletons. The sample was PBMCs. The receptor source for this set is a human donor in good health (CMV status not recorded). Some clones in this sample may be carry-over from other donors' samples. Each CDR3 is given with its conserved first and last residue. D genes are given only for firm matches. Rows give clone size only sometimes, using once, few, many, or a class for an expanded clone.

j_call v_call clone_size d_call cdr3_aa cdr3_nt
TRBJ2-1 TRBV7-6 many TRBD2 CASSLVSGSYTNEQFF TGTGCCAGCAGCTTAGTTAGCGGGAGTTATACCAATGAGCAGTTCTTC
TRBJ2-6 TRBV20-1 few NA CSASSSGANVLTF TGCAGTGCTAGCAGCTCTGGGGCCAACGTCCTGACTTTC
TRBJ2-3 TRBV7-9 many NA CASSLPPRGFTDTQYF TGTGCCAGCAGCCTCCCTCCCCGCGGATTCACAGATACGCAGTATTTT
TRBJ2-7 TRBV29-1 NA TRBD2 CSVASGGPHYEQYF TGCAGCGTGGCTAGCGGGGGGCCCCACTACGAGCAGTACTTC
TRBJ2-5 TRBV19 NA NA CASSERGLRETQYF TGTGCCAGTAGCGAGAGGGGGTTGAGAGAGACCCAGTACTTC
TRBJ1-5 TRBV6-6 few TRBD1 CAGGTGNQPQHF TGTGCCGGAGGGACAGGGAATCAGCCCCAGCATTTT
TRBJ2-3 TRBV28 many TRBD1 CASSFRTGRPPDTQYF TGTGCCAGCAGTTTTAGGACAGGGAGGCCCCCAGATACGCAGTATTTT
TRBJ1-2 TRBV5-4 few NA CASSLGGSGSGRGYTF TGTGCCAGCAGCTTGGGGGGGTCAGGCTCGGGTCGAGGCTACACCTTC
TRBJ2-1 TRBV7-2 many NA CASSLDRYNEQFF TGTGCCAGCAGCTTAGACAGGTACAATGAGCAGTTCTTC
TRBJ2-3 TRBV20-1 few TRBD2 CSGRLAGMTDTQYF TGCAGTGGAAGACTAGCGGGGATGACAGATACGCAGTATTTT
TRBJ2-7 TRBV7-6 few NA CASSLGFGQTYEQYF TGTGCCAGCAGCTTAGGGTTCGGGCAGACCTACGAGCAGTACTTC
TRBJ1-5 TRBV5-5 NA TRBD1 CASSDRDRQPQHF TGTGCCAGCAGCGACAGGGATCGCCAGCCCCAGCATTTT
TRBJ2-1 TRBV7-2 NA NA CASSEVWGNEQFF TGTGCCAGCAGCGAGGTCTGGGGGAATGAGCAGTTCTTC
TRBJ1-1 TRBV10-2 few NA CASSDLASREAFF TGCGCCAGCAGTGATCTCGCCTCGCGTGAAGCTTTCTTT
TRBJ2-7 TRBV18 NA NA CASSPDSSYEQYF TGTGCCAGCTCGCCGGACAGCTCCTACGAGCAGTACTTC
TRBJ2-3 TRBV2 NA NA CASTVPMNPDTQYF TGTGCCAGCACTGTCCCGATGAATCCAGATACGCAGTATTTT
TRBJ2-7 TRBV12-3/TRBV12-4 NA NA CASARSSYEQYF TGTGCCAGCGCCCGGAGCTCCTACGAGCAGTACTTC
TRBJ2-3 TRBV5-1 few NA CASSLGLGASTDTQYF TGCGCCAGCAGCTTGGGACTAGGTGCGAGCACAGATACGCAGTATTTT
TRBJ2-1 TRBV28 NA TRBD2 CASKRLAGGSNEQFF TGTGCCAGCAAAAGACTAGCGGGGGGCTCCAATGAGCAGTTCTTC
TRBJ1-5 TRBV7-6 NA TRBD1 CASSPLGARGQASNQPQHF TGTGCCAGCAGCCCCCTTGGGGCTAGGGGGCAAGCTAGCAATCAGCCCCAGCATTTT
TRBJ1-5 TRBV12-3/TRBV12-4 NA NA CASSFIGAHQPQHF TGTGCCAGCAGTTTTATTGGTGCCCATCAGCCCCAGCATTTT
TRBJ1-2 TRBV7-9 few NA CASSSPLGSNYGYTF TGTGCCAGCAGCTCTCCTCTGGGTTCAAACTATGGCTACACCTTC
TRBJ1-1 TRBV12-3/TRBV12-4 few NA CASSPIRGTENTEAFF TGTGCCAGCAGCCCAATCCGCGGGACGGAGAACACTGAAGCTTTCTTT
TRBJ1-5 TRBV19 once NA CASSRKPTGIQPQHF TGTGCCAGTAGTAGAAAACCCACAGGGATTCAGCCCCAGCATTTT
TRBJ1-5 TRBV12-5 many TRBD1 CASGFFPGRGRIQPQHF TGTGCTAGTGGTTTTTTTCCGGGCAGGGGGAGGATTCAGCCCCAGCATTTT
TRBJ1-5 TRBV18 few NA CASSPTQGQNQPQHF TGTGCCAGCTCACCAACTCAAGGCCAAAATCAGCCCCAGCATTTT
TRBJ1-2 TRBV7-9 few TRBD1 CASSLWTGQANHYGYTF TGTGCCAGCAGCTTATGGACCGGACAGGCAAACCACTATGGCTACACCTTC
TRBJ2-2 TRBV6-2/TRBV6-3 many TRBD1 CASRTGSGTGELFF TGTGCCAGCAGGACAGGGTCGGGCACCGGGGAGCTGTTTTTT
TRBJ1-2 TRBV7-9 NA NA CASSGGGPYGYTF TGTGCCAGCAGCGGCGGGGGTCCCTATGGCTACACCTTC
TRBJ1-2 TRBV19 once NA CASSWEGVNYGYTF TGTGCCAGTAGCTGGGAGGGGGTCAACTATGGCTACACCTTC
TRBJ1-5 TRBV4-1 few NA CASSQDASPNQPQHF TGCGCCAGCAGCCAAGATGCCAGCCCAAATCAGCCCCAGCATTTT
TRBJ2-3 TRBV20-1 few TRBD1 CSGPQGAPTDTQYF TGCAGTGGGCCACAGGGGGCACCCACAGATACGCAGTATTTT
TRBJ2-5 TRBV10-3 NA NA CAIGASGETQYF TGTGCCATCGGGGCCTCGGGAGAGACCCAGTACTTC
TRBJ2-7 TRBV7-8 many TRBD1 CASSPLPGQGGSYEQYF TGTGCCAGCAGCCCCCTCCCGGGACAGGGAGGATCCTACGAGCAGTACTTC
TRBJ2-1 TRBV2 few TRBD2 CASTGTSGYNEQFF TGTGCCAGCACCGGGACTAGCGGTTACAATGAGCAGTTCTTC
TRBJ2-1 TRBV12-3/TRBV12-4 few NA CASSRALSGQFF TGTGCCAGCAGCCGGGCGCTCAGCGGGCAGTTCTTC
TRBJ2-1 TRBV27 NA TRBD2 CASGTGTNYNEQFF TGTGCCAGCGGAACCGGGACTAACTACAATGAGCAGTTCTTC
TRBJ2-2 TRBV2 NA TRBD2 CASSEGRGGLSTGELFF TGTGCCAGCAGTGAGGGGCGGGGGGGCCTTTCCACCGGGGAGCTGTTTTTT
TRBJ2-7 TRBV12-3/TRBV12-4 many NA CASEPPEGPHEQYF TGTGCCAGCGAGCCCCCCGAGGGTCCGCACGAGCAGTACTTC
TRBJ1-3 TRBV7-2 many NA CASSSRPGTSGNTIYF TGTGCCAGCAGCTCCCGCCCAGGGACCTCTGGAAACACCATATATTTT
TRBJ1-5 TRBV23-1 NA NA CASPGGGAQPQHF TGCGCCAGCCCGGGGGGGGGGGCTCAGCCCCAGCATTTT
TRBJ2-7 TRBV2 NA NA CASSVPGTVGNEQYF TGTGCCAGCAGTGTCCCGGGGACGGTGGGCAACGAGCAGTACTTC
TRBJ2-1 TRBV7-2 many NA CASSLGFRPNEQFF TGTGCCAGCAGCTTGGGTTTCAGGCCGAATGAGCAGTTCTTC
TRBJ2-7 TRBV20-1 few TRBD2 CSAGSGGSYEQYF TGCAGTGCTGGGTCGGGGGGCTCCTACGAGCAGTACTTC
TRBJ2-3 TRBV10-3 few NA CAISEADTQYF TGTGCCATCAGTGAAGCGGATACGCAGTATTTT
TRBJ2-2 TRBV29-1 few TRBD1 CSVPRTGRDTGELFF TGCAGCGTGCCTAGGACAGGGAGAGACACCGGGGAGCTGTTTTTT
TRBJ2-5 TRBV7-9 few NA CASDIGGSQETQYF TGTGCCAGCGATATAGGGGGGTCCCAAGAGACCCAGTACTTC
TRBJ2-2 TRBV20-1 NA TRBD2 CSATRREKWDTGELFF TGCAGTGCCACGAGGCGGGAGAAATGGGACACCGGGGAGCTGTTTTTT
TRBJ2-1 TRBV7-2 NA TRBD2 CASSRFGAGAYNEQFF TGTGCCAGCAGCCGGTTCGGAGCGGGAGCTTACAATGAGCAGTTCTTC
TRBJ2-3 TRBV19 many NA CASESLVGSDTQYF TGTGCCAGTGAGAGTTTGGTTGGTTCAGATACGCAGTATTTT
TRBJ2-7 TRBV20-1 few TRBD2 CSASVRGVPYEQYF TGCAGTGCTAGTGTGCGGGGGGTCCCCTACGAGCAGTACTTC
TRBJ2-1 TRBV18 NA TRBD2 CASSPGGERLYNEQFF TGTGCCAGCTCACCGGGGGGGGAGCGCCTTTACAATGAGCAGTTCTTC
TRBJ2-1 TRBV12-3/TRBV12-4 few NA CAGSRTYNEQFF TGTGCCGGCTCCAGGACCTACAATGAGCAGTTCTTC
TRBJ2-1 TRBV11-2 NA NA CASSLGLAARMEQFF TGTGCCAGCAGCTTAGGTCTAGCAGCACGGATGGAGCAGTTCTTC
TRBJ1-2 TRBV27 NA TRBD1 CASFRTGGFSYGYTF TGTGCCAGCTTTCGGACAGGGGGCTTTTCCTATGGCTACACCTTC